The next 21 T cell receptor beta chains were all read from a single sample in a study of blood T cells in healthy people across ages. A second PCR, run for about 7 to 11 cycles, used a sample-barcoded 5' primer plus a J-beta primer mix. TCRdb reprocessed the 5' RACE reads with MiXCR, giving one entry per CDR3 protein. The sample lists over 1,300,000 distinct CDR3 sequences, almost 60% occurring once. The sequencing sample was made of blood. The receptors derive from a man younger than 35 in good health.

V is TRBV20-1 and J is TRBJ1-5, with TRBD1 as a possible D gene (5 bases). The CDR3 totals 13 residues. CDR1 and CDR2 from the germline V gene are DFQATT and SNEGSKA (reference sequence). The ends were cut back, 2 bases at V and 4 bases at J, with 9 bases in the middle. In DNA, the CDR3 is TGCAGTGCTAGATCAGGGTTTAATCAGCCCCAGCATTTT. It translates to CSARSGFNQPQHF.

The chain employs TRBV12-3 or TRBV12-4 and TRBJ1-1; D is possibly TRBD1 (5 bases). V was clipped by 4 bases and J by 5 bases, with 11 bases between them. The CDR3 has 13 residues. CDR3 nucleotides: TGTGCCAGCAGTTATAAACGGGGGACTGAAGCTTTCTTT. Translated, it gives CASSYKRGTEAFF.

This clonotype was seen only a few times. V usage is TRBV4-1 and J usage is TRBJ1-1; possibly TRBD1 for D (5 bases). The CDR3 sequence is 15 residues long. V lost 4 bases and J lost 3, with 15 bases in between. The V gene's germline CDR1 is MGHRA and CDR2 YSYEKL. CDR3 sequence reads: CASSREGRADTEAFF. CDR3 nucleotides: TGCGCCAGCAGCCGCGAGGGCAGGGCAGACACTGAAGCTTTCTTT.

The V gene is TRBV11-2, the J gene TRBJ2-3; 11 bases agree with TRBD1. V dropped 2 bases and J dropped 2; count of bases not matched to a gene: 21. The germline V gene encodes CDR1 SGHAT and CDR2 FQNNGV. The CDR3 loop spans 22 amino acids. DNA of the CDR3: TGTGCCAGCAGCTTACCCGGACAGGGGGCATCGTGGACCGGGGGTAACACAGATACGCAGTATTTT. Residues: CASSLPGQGASWTGGNTDTQYF. Combining the CDR3 with reference TRBV11-2 and TRBJ2-3 gives the whole variable domain EAGVAQSPRYKIIEKRQSVAFWCNPISGHATLYWYQQILGQGPKLLIQFQNNGVVDDSQLPKDRFSAERLKGVDSTLKIQPAKLEDSAVYLCASSLPGQGASWTGGNTDTQYFGPGTRLTVL.

This sequence joins TRBV2 and TRBJ2-4; TRBD2 aligns across 7 bases. The J call is in doubt because the DNA end fits TRBJ2-7 better. This CDR3 has 16 amino acids. The V gene's germline CDR1 is SNHLY and CDR2 FYNNEI. CDR3 sequence (DNA): TGTGCCAGCAGTACAACCGGGACTACCTTCGCCTACGAGCAGTACTTC. This translates into CASSTTGTTFAYEQYF.

The rearrangement uses TRBV27 and TRBJ2-6; D is ambiguous. Germline V CDR1 and CDR2: MNHEY, SMNVEV (reference sequence). CDR3 length equals 15 residues. The ends were cut back, 6 bases at V and 1 base at J, with 10 bases in the middle. The DNA for the CDR3 is TGTGCCAGCAGAGACGTCAGATCTGGGGCCAACGTCCTGACTTTC. Translated: CASRDVRSGANVLTF.

This chain connects TRBV27 to TRBJ2-4, with D possibly being TRBD2 (6 bases). The end of the DNA is better explained by TRBJ2-7, so the J call may be wrong. CDR1 and CDR2 from the germline V gene are MNHEY and SMNVEV (reference sequence). The CDR3 extends over 14 amino acids. The CDR3 sequence is CASSSYTSYNEQYF. In DNA, the CDR3 is TGTGCCAGCAGTTCCTACACTAGCTACAACGAGCAGTACTTC.

The chain joins TRBV24-1 to TRBJ2-3; D might be TRBD2 (6 bases). The germline V gene has CDR1 KGHDR and CDR2 SFDVKD. Trimming shortened V by 5 bases and J by 3 bases, and 11 bases separated the two germline ends. This CDR3 is built from 14 residues. CDR3 protein: CATSAPGATDTQYF. The CDR3 DNA sequence: TGTGCCACCAGTGCCCCGGGAGCAACAGATACGCAGTATTTT.

The J gene is TRBJ2-2, the V gene TRBV20-1; maybe TRBD1 (5 bases). Germline lookup yields CDR1 DFQATT and CDR2 SNEGSKA (reference sequence). V was pared by 3 bases and J by 6 bases, with 14 bases between. The CDR3 length is 14 residues. This CDR3 reads CSASDVQGSGELFF. The CDR3 region has the DNA TGCAGTGCTAGCGATGTCCAGGGCTCCGGGGAGCTGTTTTTT.

DNA of the CDR3: TGTGCCAGCACCAGAGGGGGGAATCAGCCCCAGCATTTT. Protein: CASTRGGNQPQHF. The chain combines TRBV12-3 or TRBV12-4 with TRBJ1-5; D possibly corresponds to TRBD1 (6 bases). The ends were cut back, 7 bases at V and 4 bases at J, with 11 bases in the middle. This CDR3 has 13 amino acids.

The rearrangement uses TRBV5-4 and TRBJ2-7, with a weak D call TRBD2 (5 bases). Trimming stripped 3 bases from V and 3 bases from J, with 13 bases between. Germline V CDR1 and CDR2: SGHNT, YYREEE (reference sequence). The CDR3 consists of 14 residues. The CDR3 region has the DNA TGTGCCAGCAGCTCCAAGCGGTCGGTCTACGAGCAGTACTTC. It is translated as CASSSKRSVYEQYF.

This clonotype showed up just a few times. The V call is TRBV27, the J call TRBJ2-7; maybe TRBD2 (6 bases). The V gene's germline CDR1 is MNHEY and CDR2 SMNVEV (reference sequence). This CDR3 contains 13 residues. V was pared by 5 bases and J by 4 bases, with 12 bases between. The CDR3 DNA is TGTGCCAGCAGTGCCCAAGGGACTTACGAGCAGTACTTC. It is translated as CASSAQGTYEQYF.

The V and J genes are TRBV20-1 and TRBJ2-1; tentative D call: TRBD2 (5 bases). Deletions cut 6 bases from V and 8 bases from J, with 17 bases between. This CDR3 spans 13 amino acids. The V gene's germline CDR1 is DFQATT and CDR2 SNEGSKA (reference sequence). This chain's CDR3 is CSASTGSRYEQFF. CDR3 nucleotide sequence: TGCAGTGCATCTACGGGATCTAGATATGAGCAGTTCTTC.

J is TRBJ2-1 and V is TRBV10-2; unclear D gene. The CDR3 runs to 15 residues. Germline V gene data show CDR1 as WSHSY and CDR2 as SAAADI. The ends were cut back, 0 bases at V and 6 bases at J, with 12 bases in the middle. The CDR3 loop reads CASSESQYNGNEQFF. Written as DNA, the CDR3 is TGCGCCAGCAGTGAGTCTCAGTATAATGGCAATGAGCAGTTCTTC.

Ten or more counts support this clonotype. V usage is TRBV3-1 and J usage is TRBJ1-5; D not certain. The V gene lost 0 bases and the J gene lost 4 bases, with 4 bases spanning the gap. The CDR3 has 13 residues. CDR1 and CDR2 (germline): LGHDT, YNNKEL (reference sequence). CDR3 sequence: CASSQDLNQPQHF. The CDR3 DNA reads as TGTGCCAGCAGCCAAGATCTAAATCAGCCCCAGCATTTT. The full variable domain, its missing parts supplied by reference TRBV3-1 and TRBJ1-5, is DTAVSQTPKYLVTQMGNDKSIKCEQNLGHDTMYWYKQDSKKFLKIMFSYNNKELIINETVPNRFSPKSPDKAHLNLHINSLELGDSAVYFCASSQDLNQPQHFGDGTRLSIL.

In its sample, this clonotype was seen a few times. The chain couples TRBV25-1 to TRBJ1-1; the D is unclear. The CDR3 is 14 amino acids. V dropped 3 bases and J dropped 0 bases, with 8 bases sitting between them. The germline gives CDR1 MGHDK, CDR2 SYGVNS. The CDR3 loop is CASSEAGMNTEAFF. Written as DNA, the CDR3 is TGTGCCAGCAGTGAGGCAGGCATGAACACTGAAGCTTTCTTT.

This clonotype was picked up a small number of times. V is TRBV28 and J is TRBJ2-4, with D unclear. Germline V gene data show CDR1 as MDHEN and CDR2 as SYDVKM. This CDR3 region has 15 residues. V was shortened by 6 bases and J by 3 bases, with 15 bases between the two germline ends. In nucleotides, the CDR3 is TGTGCCAGCAGCCTCCCACCGGCGGACAAAAACATTCAGTACTTC. Translation: CASSLPPADKNIQYF.

The rearrangement uses TRBV7-2 and TRBJ2-3; D is perhaps TRBD1 (6 bases). CDR1 SGHTA and CDR2 FQGNSA come from the germline V gene. V dropped 2 bases and J dropped 7 bases, with 13 bases sitting between them. The CDR3 contains 14 residues. Here the CDR3 DNA reads TGTGCCAGCAGCTTAAGTACAGGGACCAATACGCAGTATTTT. Amino acid sequence: CASSLSTGTNTQYF.

In nucleotides, the CDR3 is TGTGCCAGCAGCCCGGGACTCGTAAGCTCTGGGGCCAACGTCCTGACTTTC. This gives the protein CASSPGLVSSGANVLTF. The rearrangement links TRBV3-1 to TRBJ2-6, with a weak D call TRBD2 (6 bases). Trimming removed 4 bases at V and 0 bases at J, with 13 bases between. Per germline, CDR1 LGHDT and CDR2 YNNKEL (reference sequence). This CDR3 is built from 17 residues.

The chain uses TRBV4-2 and TRBJ2-1, with 7 bases identical to TRBD2. Germline V gene sequence: CDR1 LGHNA, CDR2 YNFKEQ. V shed 0 bases, J shed 2 bases, and the junction held 4 bases outside the gene matches. The CDR3 has 16 amino acids. The CDR3 loop is CASSQDGGTTYNEQFF. For the CDR3, the DNA is TGTGCCAGCAGCCAAGATGGGGGGACTACCTACAATGAGCAGTTCTTC.

The CDR3 protein is CASDRDRGPTAADNEQFF. The DNA for the CDR3 is TGTGCCAGCGACCGGGACAGGGGCCCAACCGCCGCAGACAATGAGCAGTTCTTC. The rearrangement uses TRBV7-2 and TRBJ2-1; 10 nucleotides align to TRBD1. The V gene's germline CDR1 is SGHTA and CDR2 FQGNSA. This CDR3 comprises 18 residues. V shed 8 bases, J shed 5 bases, and the junction held 18 bases outside the gene matches.